This T cell receptor (beta chain) appears in the sequencing data of a study of cytomegalovirus exposure and HLA in healthy donors. Details on this clone: Its antigen remains unidentified.

Regarding the study as a whole: The study had only CMV serostatus as immune exposure information.

This CDR3 spans 14 amino acids. V lost 0 bases to trimming and J lost 6 bases; unmatched junction nucleotides: 2. Germline lookup yields CDR1 MNHEY and CDR2 SVGAGI. The PCR used 60 Vbeta and 13 Jbeta primers. Data came from immunoSEQ multiplex PCR; TCRdb stores just in-frame clones and leaves some out. The sample lists some 98,000 clones, 80% to 90% occurring once. This clonotype originated in a middle-aged man in good health and CMV-seronegative. The sequenced material came from PBMCs. The gene calls are TRBV6-5 and TRBJ1-2; 9 bases align to TRBD1. The CDR3 loop is CASSYSGQGNGYTF. The CDR3 region has the DNA TGTGCCAGCAGTTACTCGGGACAGGGAAATGGCTACACCTTC.